Below are 22 T cell receptor beta chains sequenced from a single sample in a study of blood T cell repertoires in COVID-19. Profiled with immunoSEQ multiplex PCR; TCRdb holds only in-frame clones, not every one. The sample holds more than 140,000 clones, approximately 82% seen once. What was sequenced was peripheral blood. These receptors were collected from a human donor in a cohort sampled during active COVID-19.

The CDR3 DNA is TGTGCCAGCACCGCGGGAGGGGGTAACAATGAGCAGTTCTTC. Amino acids: CASTAGGGNNEQFF. The chain uses TRBV6-5 and TRBJ2-1, with 9 bases lining up with TRBD2. Germline assignment: CDR1 MNHEY and CDR2 SVGAGI. The CDR3 covers 14 residues. The trim removed 7 bases at V and 5 bases at J, leaving 6 bases unmatched.

J is TRBJ2-7 and V is TRBV5-1; D perhaps matches TRBD2 (5 bases). The V gene lost 3 bases and the J gene lost 0 bases, with 10 bases spanning the gap. Germline loops: CDR1 SGHRS, CDR2 YFSETQ. The CDR3 loop spans 14 amino acids. This chain's CDR3 is CASSSRVLSYEQYF. The CDR3 DNA sequence: TGCGCCAGCAGCTCGAGGGTCCTCTCCTACGAGCAGTACTTC.

V usage is TRBV5-1 and J usage is TRBJ1-6; D call uncertain. The ends were cut back, 0 bases at V and 11 bases at J, with 12 bases in the middle. CDR1 is SGHRS and CDR2 is YFSETQ in the germline V gene. The CDR3 is 14 amino acids. The CDR3 bases are TGCGCCAGCAGCTTGGTTGCCAGTTCGACACCCCTCCACTTT. The encoded protein is CASSLVASSTPLHF.

This clone was seen a few times. This chain connects TRBV6-6 to TRBJ1-2, with TRBD1 matching over 9 bases. CDR1 and CDR2 from the germline V gene are MNHNY and SVGAGI (reference sequence). The V segment lost 5 bases and the J segment 3 bases; nucleotides outside the gene matches: 16. The CDR3 spans 18 residues. The CDR3 DNA is TGTGCCAGCAGTCGGAACAGGGGGCGCGGTTCTTTTCACTATGGCTACACCTTC. It encodes CASSRNRGRGSFHYGYTF.

The V and J genes are TRBV18 and TRBJ1-2, with D tentatively TRBD1 (5 bases). V lost 4 bases, J lost 8 bases, and 11 bases lay in between. There are 12 residues in the CDR3. Germline V CDR1 and CDR2: KGHSH, LQKENI. The CDR3: CASSRDQGGYTF. CDR3 nucleotides: TGTGCCAGCTCACGAGACCAGGGAGGCTACACCTTC. The full variable domain, completed using reference TRBV18 and TRBJ1-2, is NAGVMQNPRHLVRRRGQEARLRCSPMKGHSHVYWYRQLPEEGLKFMVYLQKENIIDESGMPKERFSAEFPKEGPSILRIQQVVRGDSAAYFCASSRDQGGYTFGSGTRLTVV.

V usage is TRBV21-1 and J usage is TRBJ2-7; the table's D call, TRBD2, was not checked against the DNA. TRBV21-1 is a pseudogene locus. This CDR3 region has 11 residues. Here the CDR3 DNA reads TGTACCAGGTTAGGAGTGTACGAGCAGTACTTC. Encoded protein: CTRLGVYEQYF.

The chain is built from TRBV19 and TRBJ1-4, with TRBD1 matching 7 bases. CDR1 is LNHDA and CDR2 is SQIVND in the germline V gene (reference sequence). The J segment lost 0 bases and the V segment lost 7 bases, leaving 2 bases of the junction unmatched. The CDR3 sequence is 14 residues long. DNA of the CDR3: TGTGCCAGTAAGCAGGGGGCAACTAATGAAAAACTGTTTTTT. This gives the protein CASKQGATNEKLFF.

The chain uses TRBV2 and TRBJ2-3; 7 bases agree with TRBD2. This CDR3 region has 15 residues. Germline CDR1 SNHLY, CDR2 FYNNEI. V lost 1 base, J lost 2 bases, and 3 bases stayed unmatched. The CDR3 reads CASSEGLASTDTQYF. The CDR3 bases are TGTGCCAGCAGTGAAGGACTAGCTTCCACAGATACGCAGTATTTT.

The chain is built from TRBV27 and TRBJ1-5; D is uncertain. The CDR3 has 16 amino acids. V dropped 5 bases and J dropped 0 bases, with 14 bases sitting between them. CDR1 and CDR2 from the germline V gene are MNHEY and SMNVEV (reference sequence). CDR3 amino acids: CASSRDGGYSNQPQHF. CDR3 nucleotides: TGTGCCAGCAGTCGAGACGGAGGATATAGCAATCAGCCCCAGCATTTT.

The chain links TRBV5-1 to TRBJ2-1; TRBD2 agrees at 10 bases. The CDR3 length is 15 residues. Trimming removed 1 base from V and 10 bases from J; junction bases left unmatched: 8. The germline gives CDR1 SGHRS, CDR2 YFSETQ. CDR3 bases: TGCGCCAGCAGCTTGCCCCTAGCGGGAGTTAAGGAGCAGTTCTTC. It yields the protein CASSLPLAGVKEQFF. The full variable domain, rest sourced from reference TRBV5-1 and TRBJ2-1, is KAGVTQTPRYLIKTRGQQVTLSCSPISGHRSVSWYQQTPGQGLQFLFEYFSETQRNKGNFPGRFSGRQFSNSRSEMNVSTLELGDSALYLCASSLPLAGVKEQFFGPGTRLTVL.

J is TRBJ1-1 and V is TRBV6-5; TRBD1 matches 12 bases. The germline CDR1 and CDR2 sequences are MNHEY and SVGAGI. Unmatched junction bases numbered 7, after V lost 6 bases and J lost 5 bases. The CDR3 sequence is 15 residues long. As DNA, the CDR3 is TGTGCCAGCAGGATGGGACAGGGGGCGACAACTGAAGCTTTCTTT. The encoded protein is CASRMGQGATTEAFF.

CDR3 residues: CASSQPGTGVFGNIQYF. In nucleotides, the CDR3 is TGTGCCAGCAGCCAACCCGGGACAGGGGTTTTCGGAAACATTCAGTACTTC. The V and J genes are TRBV3-1 (or the pseudogene TRBV3-2) and TRBJ2-4, with TRBD1 identical over 10 bases. Germline values: CDR1 LGHDT, CDR2 YNNKEL (reference sequence). The V and J ends lost 2 bases and 6 bases, in that order; junction bases with no gene match: 10. This CDR3 is built from 17 residues.

The chain has TRBV5-8 and TRBJ2-3; TRBD2 agrees at 8 bases. CDR3 length: 15 residues. The germline V gene has CDR1 SGHTS and CDR2 YDEGEE. Trimming took 4 bases from V and 4 from J; bases not matched to a gene: 8. The CDR3 bases are TGTGCCAGCAGCCACGGACTAGCAGTTCCAGATACGCAGTATTTT. This translates into CASSHGLAVPDTQYF. The complete variable domain, with remaining parts taken from reference TRBV5-8 and TRBJ2-3, reads EAGVTQSPTHLIKTRGQQATLRCSPISGHTSVYWYQQALGLGLQFLLWYDEGEERNRGNFPPRFSGRQFPNYSSELNVNALELEDSALYLCASSHGLAVPDTQYFGPGTRLTVL.

This chain joins TRBV4-1 and TRBJ2-7; 7 bases are a match to TRBD1. V was pared by 3 bases and J by 0 bases, with 5 bases of the junction left unmatched. Germline assignment: CDR1 MGHRA and CDR2 YSYEKL. This CDR3 has 15 amino acids. The CDR3 DNA is TGCGCCAGCAGCCAGATGGCAGGGGGCTCCTACGAGCAGTACTTC. Encoded protein: CASSQMAGGSYEQYF.

Concerning this clone: At one of its ends the junction is not consistent with the germline gene, which may arise from a read error. The rearrangement joins TRBV6-5 to TRBJ2-7; 9 positions agree with TRBD1. From germline, CDR1 is MNHEY and CDR2 SVGAGI. The CDR3 is made up of 16 amino acids. Here the CDR3 DNA reads TGTGCCAGCAGTAACTCAGGGACAGGGCGGGCCTACGAGCAGTACTTC. Translating gives CASSNSGTGRAYEQYF.

CDR3 nucleotides: TGTGCCAGTAGTGGATGGATCCAGCGGGGGGCAGATACGCAGTATTTT. As protein: CASSGWIQRGADTQYF. The J gene is TRBJ2-3, the V gene TRBV19; 9 bases line up with TRBD2. With V trimmed by 5 bases and J by 4 bases, 10 bases remained unmatched. Germline CDR1 and CDR2: LNHDA and SQIVND (reference sequence). The CDR3 runs to 16 residues.

This chain joins TRBV11-2 and TRBJ2-2; 9 bases agree with TRBD2. Germline CDR1 and CDR2: SGHAT and FQNNGV. Trimming cost V 4 bases and J 7 bases; bases outside gene matches: 7. This CDR3 has 15 residues. The DNA for the CDR3 is TGTGCCAGCAGCTCCTGGACTAGCGATATCGGGGAGCTGTTTTTT. Residues: CASSSWTSDIGELFF.

The rearrangement links TRBV18 to TRBJ1-5; 9 bases fit TRBD1. From germline, CDR1 is KGHSH and CDR2 LQKENI. The CDR3 loop spans 15 amino acids. With 1 base clipped from V and 4 bases from J, the junction kept 2 bases outside the gene matches. CDR3 DNA: TGTGCCAGCTCACCACTGGACAGGGGAAATCAGCCCCAGCATTTT. Protein: CASSPLDRGNQPQHF.

The gene calls are TRBV18 and TRBJ1-5, with 9 bases identical to TRBD1. The CDR3 contains 14 residues. Losses at the gene ends were 6 bases for V and 5 bases for J; bases not matched to a gene: 5. Germline CDR1 and CDR2: KGHSH and LQKENI. This CDR3 is CASSQGQGYQPQHF. The CDR3 bases are TGTGCCAGCTCTCAGGGACAGGGTTATCAGCCCCAGCATTTT.

V gene TRBV18 combines with J gene TRBJ2-3; a possible D gene is TRBD2 (5 bases). V was cut by 5 bases and J by 1 base, with 19 bases left in between. This CDR3 has 17 amino acids. The germline CDR1 and CDR2 sequences are KGHSH and LQKENI. CDR3 coding DNA: TGTGCCAGCTCATCGATGGGAGAGAGGATGGGCACAGATACGCAGTATTTT. Translation gives CASSSMGERMGTDTQYF.

The chain has TRBV29-1 and TRBJ2-7; 7 bases fit TRBD1. The CDR3 has 14 residues. Germline V gene sequence: CDR1 SQVTM, CDR2 ANQGSEA. Trimming at V came to 4 bases and at J to 2 bases, leaving 8 bases not matched to a gene. The CDR3 DNA is TGCAGCGTTGTGTTTGTAGGGGGCACCTACGAGCAGTACTTC. It specifies CSVVFVGGTYEQYF.

The genes are TRBV6-5 and TRBJ2-1; tentatively, D is TRBD2 (5 bases). CDR3 size: 15 residues. CDR1 is MNHEY and CDR2 is SVGAGI in the germline V gene. Trimming left V 4 bases short and J 4 bases short, with 14 bases between. The CDR3 DNA sequence: TGTGCCAGCAGTTCGAGAACGGGGAAATACAATGAGCAGTTCTTC. It is translated as CASSSRTGKYNEQFF.